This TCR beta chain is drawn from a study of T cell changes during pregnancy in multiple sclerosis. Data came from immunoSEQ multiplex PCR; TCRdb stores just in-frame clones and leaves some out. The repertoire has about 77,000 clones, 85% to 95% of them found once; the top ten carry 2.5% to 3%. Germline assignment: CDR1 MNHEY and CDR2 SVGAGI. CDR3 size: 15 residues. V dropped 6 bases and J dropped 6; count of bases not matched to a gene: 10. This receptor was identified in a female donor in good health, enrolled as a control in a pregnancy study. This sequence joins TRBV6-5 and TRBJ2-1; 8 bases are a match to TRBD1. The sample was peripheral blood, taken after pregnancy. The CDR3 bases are TGTGCCAGCAGCGCTTACAGGGGGAGTCCCAATGAGCAGTTCTTC. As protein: CASSAYRGSPNEQFF.